This TCR beta chain was recovered during a study of cytomegalovirus exposure and HLA in healthy donors. The PCR was carried out with 60 Vbeta primers and 13 Jbeta primers. Some clones are missing from TCRdb's copy, which holds only in-frame ones; the method was immunoSEQ multiplex PCR. The sample has about 140,000 clones, roughly 75% seen once. Germline values: CDR1 MDHEN, CDR2 SYDVKM. The CDR3 is made up of 15 amino acids. V was cut by 2 bases and J by 3 bases, with 14 bases left in between. As for this clone: What it binds is not known.

General study findings and limits: Earlier analysis found most TCR beta V segments productive about 87% or about 30% of the time. In a later analysis, at a false discovery rate of 0.05, approximately 16,000 TCR beta sequences matched HLA alleles.

The specimen was PBMCs. The rearrangement joins TRBV28 to TRBJ2-7; TRBD2 is a possible D gene (5 bases). This sequence was found in a man aged 18 to 35 in good health and CMV-seropositive. CDR3 sequence: CASSLMMGVSYEQYF. The CDR3 DNA reads TGTGCCAGCAGTTTAATGATGGGAGTTAGCTACGAGCAGTACTTC.